A single TCR beta chain is shown here with its context. Its cognate antigen is unknown. The data belong to a study of shared clonotypes between healthy human individuals. Study-level points and caveats: Represented diversity, genetic and exposure-history alike, was limited by few donors.

The germline CDR1 and CDR2 sequences are SGHAT and FQNNGV. The V gene lost 2 bases and the J gene lost 4 bases, with 12 bases spanning the gap. There are 15 residues in the CDR3. Profiling relied on immunoSEQ multiplex PCR, and the TCRdb table lists in-frame clones only, not all of them. Found here are 740,000 or so clones, more than 70% of them singletons; the top ten hold roughly 2%. The specimen was memory CD4+ T cells sorted from blood. The subset was: CD45RA-negative fraction. This rearrangement joins TRBV11-2 to TRBJ2-1; D gene uncertain. This TCR was recovered from a woman in her twenties or thirties in good health. The CDR3 loop is CASSLNRLGYNEQFF. DNA for the CDR3: TGTGCCAGCAGCTTAAACCGACTTGGGTACAATGAGCAGTTCTTC.